This TCR beta chain was found in a study of T cells after yellow fever vaccination. Broader study findings: Among all clonotypes, a small share was observed in both CD4 and CD8 compartments. The study re-detected most primary-vaccination clones after the booster (96% CD4, roughly 90% CD8). Peaking faster, on day 5 versus 15, the secondary response was nonetheless weaker.

Worth noting for this clonotype: What it recognizes is unknown.

V lost 8 bases, J lost 8 bases, and 11 bases stayed unmatched. The CDR3 loop spans 13 amino acids. In germline, CDR1 is MNHEY, CDR2 SMNVEV (reference sequence). Via MiXCR, TCRdb re-called the 5' RACE reads, giving one row per CDR3 protein. The sample lists 150,000 to 200,000 distinct CDR3 sequences, approximately 9.9% occurring once. V and J are TRBV27 and TRBJ1-1; TRBD1 aligns across 7 bases. This sequence was found in a young man who received the YFV17D yellow fever vaccine. This sample comprised CD8+ T cells sorted from PBMCs, obtained 15 days after the yellow fever booster vaccination. The CDR3 protein is CASGQAGIEEAFF. CDR3 in DNA: TGTGCCAGCGGACAGGCTGGTATCGAGGAAGCTTTCTTT.